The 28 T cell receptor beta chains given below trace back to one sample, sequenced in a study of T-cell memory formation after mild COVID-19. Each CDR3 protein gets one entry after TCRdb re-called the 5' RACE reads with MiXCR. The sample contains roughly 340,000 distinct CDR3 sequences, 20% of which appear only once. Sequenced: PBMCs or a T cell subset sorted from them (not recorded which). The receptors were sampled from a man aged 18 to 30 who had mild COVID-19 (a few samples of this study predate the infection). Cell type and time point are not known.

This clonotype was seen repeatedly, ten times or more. The CDR3 sequence is CASSPQVSTDTQYF. The DNA for the CDR3 is TGTGCCAGCTCACCACAGGTCAGCACAGATACGCAGTATTTT. This sequence joins TRBV18 and TRBJ2-3; D gene uncertain. The germline gives CDR1 KGHSH, CDR2 LQKENI. V was trimmed by 1 base and J by 0 bases, leaving 5 bases between them. The length of the CDR3 is 14 residues. Full variable domain (remainder filled in from reference TRBV18 and TRBJ2-3): NAGVMQNPRHLVRRRGQEARLRCSPMKGHSHVYWYRQLPEEGLKFMVYLQKENIIDESGMPKERFSAEFPKEGPSILRIQQVVRGDSAAYFCASSPQVSTDTQYFGPGTRLTVL.

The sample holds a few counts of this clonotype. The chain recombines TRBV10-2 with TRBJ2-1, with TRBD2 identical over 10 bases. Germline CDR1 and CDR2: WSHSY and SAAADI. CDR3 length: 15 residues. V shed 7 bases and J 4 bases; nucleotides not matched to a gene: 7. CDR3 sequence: CASNGAGGAYNEQFF. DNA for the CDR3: TGCGCCAGCAATGGAGCGGGGGGGGCTTACAATGAGCAGTTCTTC.

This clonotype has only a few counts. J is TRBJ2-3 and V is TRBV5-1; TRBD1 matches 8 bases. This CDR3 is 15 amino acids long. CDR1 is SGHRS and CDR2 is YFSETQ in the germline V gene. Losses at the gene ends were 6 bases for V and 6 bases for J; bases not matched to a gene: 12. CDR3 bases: TGCGCCAGCAACCCTGACAGGGGCGGGGTGGATACGCAGTATTTT. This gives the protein CASNPDRGGVDTQYF.

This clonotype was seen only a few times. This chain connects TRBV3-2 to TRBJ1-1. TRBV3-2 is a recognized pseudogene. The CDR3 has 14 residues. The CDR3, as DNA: TGTGCCAGCAGTTGGAGAAGGGAGGAAACTGAAGCTTTCTTT. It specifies CASSWRREETEAFF.

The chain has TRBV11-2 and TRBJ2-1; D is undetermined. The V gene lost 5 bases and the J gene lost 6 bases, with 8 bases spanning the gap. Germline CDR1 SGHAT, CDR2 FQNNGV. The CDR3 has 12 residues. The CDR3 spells CASSPMVNEQFF. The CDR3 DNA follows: TGTGCCAGCAGCCCCATGGTCAATGAGCAGTTCTTC.

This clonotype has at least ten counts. CDR3 region: CASSAFWGSNQPQHF. The DNA of the CDR3 is TGCGCCAGCAGCGCGTTTTGGGGCAGCAATCAGCCCCAGCATTTT. The chain carries TRBV5-1 and TRBJ1-5, with D tentatively TRBD1 (5 bases). The V end was cut by 4 bases, the J end by 1 base, with 12 bases between. CDR1 and CDR2 (germline): SGHRS, YFSETQ. The CDR3 contains 15 residues.

CDR3 nucleotides: TGTGCCAGCAGCCAGCGGGGGACCGGAGGCAATCAGCCCCAGCATTTT. Encoded protein: CASSQRGTGGNQPQHF. The V and J genes are TRBV12-3 or TRBV12-4 and TRBJ1-5; possibly TRBD1 for D (5 bases). The ends were cut back, 6 bases at V and 2 bases at J, with 17 bases in the middle. The CDR3 length is 16 residues.

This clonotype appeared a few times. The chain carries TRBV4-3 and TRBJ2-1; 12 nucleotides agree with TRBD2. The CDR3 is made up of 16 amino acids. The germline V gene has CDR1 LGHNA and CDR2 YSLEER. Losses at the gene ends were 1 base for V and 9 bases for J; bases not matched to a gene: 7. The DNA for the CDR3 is TGCGCCAGCAGCCAAGCTAGCGGGGGGGCCATAGGTGAGCAGTTCTTC. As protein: CASSQASGGAIGEQFF.

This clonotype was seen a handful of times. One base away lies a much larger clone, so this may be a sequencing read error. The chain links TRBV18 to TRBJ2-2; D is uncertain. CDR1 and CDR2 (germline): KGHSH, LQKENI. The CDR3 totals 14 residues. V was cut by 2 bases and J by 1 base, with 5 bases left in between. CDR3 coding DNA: TGTGCCAGCTCACCATCGGGGAACACCGGGGAGCTGTTTTTT. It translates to CASSPSGNTGELFF. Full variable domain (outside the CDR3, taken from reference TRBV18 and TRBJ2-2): NAGVMQNPRHLVRRRGQEARLRCSPMKGHSHVYWYRQLPEEGLKFMVYLQKENIIDESGMPKERFSAEFPKEGPSILRIQQVVRGDSAAYFCASSPSGNTGELFFGEGSRLTVL.

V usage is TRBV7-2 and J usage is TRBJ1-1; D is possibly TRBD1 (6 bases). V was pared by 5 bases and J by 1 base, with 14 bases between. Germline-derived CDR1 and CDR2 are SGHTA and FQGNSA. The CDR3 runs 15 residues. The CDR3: CASSPPDRQNTEAFF. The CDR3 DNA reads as TGTGCCAGCAGCCCTCCCGACAGGCAGAACACTGAAGCTTTCTTT.

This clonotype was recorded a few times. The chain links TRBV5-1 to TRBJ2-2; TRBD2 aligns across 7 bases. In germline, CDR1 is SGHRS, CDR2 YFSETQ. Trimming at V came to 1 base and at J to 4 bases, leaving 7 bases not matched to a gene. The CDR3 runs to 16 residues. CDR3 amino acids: CASSLFRGDGTGELFF. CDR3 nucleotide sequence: TGCGCCAGCAGCTTGTTTCGGGGGGACGGCACCGGGGAGCTGTTTTTT.

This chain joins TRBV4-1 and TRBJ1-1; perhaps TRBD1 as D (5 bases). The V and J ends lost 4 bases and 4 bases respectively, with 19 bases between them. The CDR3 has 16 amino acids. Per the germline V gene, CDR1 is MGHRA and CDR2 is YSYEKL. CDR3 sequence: CASSRDRYYLGTEAFF. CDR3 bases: TGCGCCAGCAGCCGGGACCGATACTACTTGGGCACTGAAGCTTTCTTT.

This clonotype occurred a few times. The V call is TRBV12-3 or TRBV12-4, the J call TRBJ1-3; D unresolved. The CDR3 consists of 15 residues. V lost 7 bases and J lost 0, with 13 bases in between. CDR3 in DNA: TGTGCCAGCACCCAAGGAGTCCTCTCTGGAAACACCATATATTTT. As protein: CASTQGVLSGNTIYF.

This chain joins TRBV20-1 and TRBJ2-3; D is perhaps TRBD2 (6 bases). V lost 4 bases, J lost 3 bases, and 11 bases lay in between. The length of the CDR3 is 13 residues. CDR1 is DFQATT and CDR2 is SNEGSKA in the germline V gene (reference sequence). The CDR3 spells CSAIAVGTDTQYF. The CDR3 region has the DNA TGCAGTGCTATAGCGGTCGGGACAGATACGCAGTATTTT.

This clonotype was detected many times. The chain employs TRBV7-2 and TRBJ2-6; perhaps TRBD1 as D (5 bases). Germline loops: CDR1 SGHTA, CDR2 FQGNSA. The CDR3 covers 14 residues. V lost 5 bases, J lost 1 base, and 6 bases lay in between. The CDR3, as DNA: TGTGCCAGCAGCCAGGGATCTGGGGCCAACGTCCTGACTTTC. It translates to CASSQGSGANVLTF.

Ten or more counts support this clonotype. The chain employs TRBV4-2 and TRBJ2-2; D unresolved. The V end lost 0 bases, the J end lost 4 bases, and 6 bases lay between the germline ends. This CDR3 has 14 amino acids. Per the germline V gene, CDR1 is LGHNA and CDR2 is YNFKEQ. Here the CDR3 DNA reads TGTGCCAGCAGCCAAGATTACGGCACCGGGGAGCTGTTTTTT. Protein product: CASSQDYGTGELFF.

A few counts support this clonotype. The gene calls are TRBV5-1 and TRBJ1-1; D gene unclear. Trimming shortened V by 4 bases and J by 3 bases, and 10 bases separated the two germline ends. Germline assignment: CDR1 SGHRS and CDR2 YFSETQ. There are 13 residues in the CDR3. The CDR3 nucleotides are TGCGCCAGCAGCGTCGACGGGGACACTGAAGCTTTCTTT. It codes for CASSVDGDTEAFF.

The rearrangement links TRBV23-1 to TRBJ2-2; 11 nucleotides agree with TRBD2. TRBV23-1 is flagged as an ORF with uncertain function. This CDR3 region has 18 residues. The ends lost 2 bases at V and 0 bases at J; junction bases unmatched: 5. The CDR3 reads CASSQPPGLAANTGELFF. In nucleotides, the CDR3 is TGCGCCAGCAGTCAACCACCGGGACTAGCGGCGAACACCGGGGAGCTGTTTTTT.

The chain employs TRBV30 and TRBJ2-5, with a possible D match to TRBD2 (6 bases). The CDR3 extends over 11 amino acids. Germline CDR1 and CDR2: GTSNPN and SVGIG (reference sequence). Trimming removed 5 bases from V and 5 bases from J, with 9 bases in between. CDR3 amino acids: CAWGDSETQYF. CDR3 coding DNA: TGTGCCTGGGGGGACTCGGAGACCCAGTACTTC.

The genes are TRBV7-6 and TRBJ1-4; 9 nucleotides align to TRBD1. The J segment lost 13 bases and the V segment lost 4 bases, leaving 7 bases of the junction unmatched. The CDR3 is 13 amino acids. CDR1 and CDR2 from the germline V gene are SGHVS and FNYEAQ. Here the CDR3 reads CASSSSGQGRLFF. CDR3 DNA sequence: TGTGCCAGCAGCTCTAGCGGACAGGGGCGACTGTTTTTT.

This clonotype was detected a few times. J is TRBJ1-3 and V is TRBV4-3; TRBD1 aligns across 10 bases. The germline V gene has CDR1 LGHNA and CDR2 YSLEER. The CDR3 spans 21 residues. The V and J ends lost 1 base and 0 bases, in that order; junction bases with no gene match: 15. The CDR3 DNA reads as TGCGCCAGCAGCCAAGTCCCCCCGACAGGGGGCAGAGGAAGCTCTGGAAACACCATATATTTT. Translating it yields CASSQVPPTGGRGSSGNTIYF.

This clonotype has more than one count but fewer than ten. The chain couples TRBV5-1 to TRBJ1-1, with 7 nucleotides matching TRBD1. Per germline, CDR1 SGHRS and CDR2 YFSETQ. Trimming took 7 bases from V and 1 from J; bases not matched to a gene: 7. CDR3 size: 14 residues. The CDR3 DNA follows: TGCGCCAGCCGGGAGGGGGCAGAGAACACTGAAGCTTTCTTT. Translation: CASREGAENTEAFF.

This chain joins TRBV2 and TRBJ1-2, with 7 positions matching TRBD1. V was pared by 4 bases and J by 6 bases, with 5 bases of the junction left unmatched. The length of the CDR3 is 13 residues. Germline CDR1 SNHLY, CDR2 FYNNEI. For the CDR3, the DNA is TGTGCCAGCAGTGTCGACAGGGAGGATGGCTACACCTTC. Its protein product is CASSVDREDGYTF.

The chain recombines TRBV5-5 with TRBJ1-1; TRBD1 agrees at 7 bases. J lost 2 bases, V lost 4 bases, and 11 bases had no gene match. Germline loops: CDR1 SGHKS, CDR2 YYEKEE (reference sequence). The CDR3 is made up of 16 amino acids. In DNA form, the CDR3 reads TGTGCCAGCAGCGACCCGACAGGGACGGGTAACACTGAAGCTTTCTTT. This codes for CASSDPTGTGNTEAFF.

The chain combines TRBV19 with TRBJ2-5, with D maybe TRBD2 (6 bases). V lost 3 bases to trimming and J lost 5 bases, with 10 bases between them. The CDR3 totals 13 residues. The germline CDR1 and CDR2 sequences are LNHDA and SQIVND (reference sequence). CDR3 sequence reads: CASSIRGSETQYF. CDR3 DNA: TGTGCCAGTAGTATCCGGGGGTCGGAGACCCAGTACTTC.

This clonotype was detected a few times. The CDR3 sequence is CASSLGRSSSEKLFF. CDR3 DNA: TGTGCCAGCAGCTTAGGCAGGTCATCGTCGGAAAAACTGTTTTTT. The V gene is TRBV11-2, the J gene TRBJ1-4; D gene unclear. Per the germline V gene, CDR1 is SGHAT and CDR2 is FQNNGV. Trimming left V 1 base short and J 8 bases short, with 14 bases between. The CDR3 length is 15 residues.

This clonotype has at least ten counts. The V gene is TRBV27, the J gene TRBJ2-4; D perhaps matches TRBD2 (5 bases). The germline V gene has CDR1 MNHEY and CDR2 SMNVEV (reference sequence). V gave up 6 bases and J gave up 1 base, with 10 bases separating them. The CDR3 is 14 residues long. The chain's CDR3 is CASRRASAKNIQYF. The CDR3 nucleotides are TGTGCCAGCAGGAGGGCTTCGGCCAAAAACATTCAGTACTTC.

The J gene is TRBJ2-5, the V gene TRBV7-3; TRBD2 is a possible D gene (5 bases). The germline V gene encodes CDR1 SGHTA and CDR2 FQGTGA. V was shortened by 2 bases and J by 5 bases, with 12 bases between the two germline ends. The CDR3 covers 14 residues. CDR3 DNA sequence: TGTGCCAGCAGCTTATCGGGGTATGGGGAGACCCAGTACTTC. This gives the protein CASSLSGYGETQYF.